This T cell receptor (beta chain) was identified during a study of blood T cell repertoires in COVID-19. Study-wide context: PBMCs, B-cell-depleted T cells, or T cells were the source of the cDNA or gDNA that made up the material.

Repertoires were generated with immunoSEQ multiplex PCR, while TCRdb's copy carries only in-frame clones and drops some. The repertoire holds approximately 400,000 clones, with roughly 91% as singletons. This CDR3 has 13 residues. Germline V gives CDR1 GTSNPN, CDR2 SVGIG (reference sequence). The J segment lost 6 bases and the V segment lost 2 bases, leaving 4 bases of the junction unmatched. All enrollees were roughly 18 to 90 years old and from under 25 US areas. The chain recombines TRBV30 with TRBJ2-7, with TRBD2 matching 10 bases. This clonotype was obtained from a woman younger than 30 who had recovered from COVID-19. The specimen sequenced was PBMCs or T cells enriched from blood (not recorded which). The CDR3 spells CAWSKRGGLEQYF. CDR3 coding DNA: TGTGCCTGGAGTAAGCGGGGGGGGCTCGAGCAGTACTTC.